This T cell receptor beta chain is drawn from a study of T cell responses to AZD1222 COVID-19 vaccine. Libraries were prepared by immunoSEQ multiplex PCR; TCRdb keeps only in-frame clonotypes and omits some of them. The table has 95,000 to 100,000 clones, about 89% seen once. The TCR originated in an adult in good health. The sequenced sample was peripheral blood, obtained on day 0 of AZD1222 vaccination.

The CDR3 here is CASSESMGAAEAFF. In nucleotides, the CDR3 is TGCGCCAGCAGTGAGTCGATGGGGGCGGCTGAAGCTTTCTTT. The chain combines TRBV10-1 with TRBJ1-1, with D possibly matching TRBD1 (6 bases). CDR3 length equals 14 residues. Trimming took off 0 bases at V and 6 bases at J, with 11 bases between the two ends. Germline assignment: CDR1 WNHNN and CDR2 SYGVQD (reference sequence).